This T cell receptor (beta chain) derives from a study of T cells in narcolepsy. This clone was detected once. Generated by immunoSEQ multiplex PCR, the TCRdb table keeps only in-frame clones and is missing some. Of approximately 35,000 clones in the sample, more than 75% were seen once. Trimming cost V 0 bases and J 1 base, with 4 bases left between them. CDR3 length: 14 residues. Germline V gene sequence: CDR1 SGHAT, CDR2 FQNNGV. This sequence joins TRBV11-2 and TRBJ1-3; D is undetermined. The sequence derives from a human donor in good health. Sequencing was carried out using memory (CD45RA-) CD4+ T cells from blood. CDR3 DNA sequence: TGTGCCAGCAGCTTAGAGCGATCTGGAAACACCATATATTTT. Encoded protein: CASSLERSGNTIYF.